The 9 T cell receptor beta chains presented below share a single source sample, sequenced in a study of blood T cell repertoires in COVID-19. Method: immunoSEQ multiplex PCR; TCRdb's copy keeps in-frame clones and lacks some. Of about 370,000 clones in the sample, 85% to 90% were seen once. Sequenced: PBMCs or T cells enriched from blood (not recorded which). Receptors were obtained from a man aged 18 to 30 who had recovered from COVID-19.

V gene TRBV5-1 combines with J gene TRBJ2-5, with TRBD1 matching 9 bases. Losses at the gene ends were 3 bases for V and 4 bases for J; bases not matched to a gene: 4. The length of the CDR3 is 14 residues. Germline CDR1 is SGHRS and CDR2 is YFSETQ. The CDR3 loop is CASSWGTGRETQYF. DNA of the CDR3: TGCGCCAGCAGCTGGGGGACAGGGCGAGAGACCCAGTACTTC.

This clone came up a few times. This chain joins TRBV11-2 and TRBJ2-3; D remains ambiguous. The CDR3 is 14 residues long. Germline V gene lookup returns CDR1 SGHAT and CDR2 FQNNGV. V lost 11 bases, J lost 1 base, and 16 bases lay in between. CDR3 amino acids: CAGSRSSGTDTQYF. CDR3 bases: TGTGCCGGATCGCGGAGTTCTGGCACAGATACGCAGTATTTT.

The chain links TRBV24-1 to TRBJ2-2; TRBD1 matches 7 bases. V dropped 5 bases and J dropped 6; count of bases not matched to a gene: 2. The CDR3 has 13 amino acids. The germline V gene has CDR1 KGHDR and CDR2 SFDVKD. CDR3 DNA: TGTGCCACCAGTGGGCAGGGGGCCGGGGAGCTGTTTTTT. The encoded protein is CATSGQGAGELFF.

The V gene is TRBV7-8, the J gene TRBJ2-2, with D possibly matching TRBD2 (5 bases). V lost 2 bases and J 4 bases, leaving 14 bases between the germline ends. Germline V gene sequence: CDR1 SGHVS, CDR2 FQNEAQ. The CDR3 extends over 16 amino acids. CDR3 sequence (DNA): TGTGCCAGCAGCTTAATTGGAGTACGGGGCACCGGGGAGCTGTTTTTT. Translating it yields CASSLIGVRGTGELFF.

V is TRBV7-2 and J is TRBJ1-6; 10 nucleotides align to TRBD1. The ends lost 5 bases at V and 9 bases at J; junction bases unmatched: 7. Germline V gene data show CDR1 as SGHTA and CDR2 as FQGNSA. CDR3 size: 15 residues. The DNA of the CDR3 is TGTGCCAGCAGCAAGACGGGACAGGGGAGTTCACCCCTCCACTTT. Amino acids: CASSKTGQGSSPLHF.

V usage is TRBV6-2 or TRBV6-3 and J usage is TRBJ1-5; D may be TRBD1 (6 bases). This CDR3 is built from 15 residues. Germline V lookup: CDR1 MNHEY, CDR2 SVGEGT. Trimming removed 5 bases at V and 11 bases at J, with 22 bases between. The CDR3 protein is CASSRRSGQPGAQHF. The CDR3 region has the DNA TGTGCCAGCAGTCGACGGTCCGGACAGCCCGGGGCCCAGCATTTT.

This chain joins TRBV4-3 and TRBJ2-2, with TRBD2 matching 15 bases. CDR3 length: 15 residues. V lost 7 bases and J lost 7; bases outside the gene matches: 4. The germline V gene encodes CDR1 LGHNA and CDR2 YSLEER. The CDR3 spells CASKSGLAGGGELFF. The DNA for the CDR3 is TGCGCCAGCAAATCGGGACTAGCGGGAGGCGGGGAGCTGTTTTTT.

The genes are TRBV30 and TRBJ1-6, with 7 bases lining up with TRBD1. V shed 2 bases, J shed 8 bases, and the junction held 3 bases outside the gene matches. Per the germline V gene, CDR1 is GTSNPN and CDR2 is SVGIG (reference sequence). The CDR3 extends over 13 amino acids. The CDR3 bases are TGTGCCTGGAGTTGGGACAGAGATTCACCCCTCCACTTT. Protein product: CAWSWDRDSPLHF.

The chain uses TRBV5-8 and TRBJ2-5; D possibly corresponds to TRBD2 (6 bases). CDR3 length: 14 residues. The V gene lost 0 bases and the J gene lost 6 bases, with 12 bases spanning the gap. Germline values: CDR1 SGHTS, CDR2 YDEGEE. The CDR3: CASSLGGVRQTQYF. In nucleotides, the CDR3 is TGTGCCAGCAGCTTGGGGGGGGTCAGGCAGACCCAGTACTTC.